This TCR beta chain appears in the sequencing data of a study of cytotoxic CD8 clonotypes in ibrutinib-treated CLL. Study findings and constraints: Private clonotypes, not public ones, expanded at ibrutinib response.

Germline-derived CDR1 and CDR2 are SGHAT and FQNNGV. The CDR3 loop spans 15 amino acids. The V gene end was trimmed by 5 bases and the J gene end by 4 bases; junction bases not matched to a gene: 5. A remark on this clone: Its cognate antigen is unknown.

The assay was immunoSEQ multiplex PCR, and TCRdb's table has in-frame clones only and misses some. The data show 190,000 or so clones, around three quarters seen once. This sequence was found in a human donor with chronic lymphocytic leukemia. The sample here was PBMCs, taken after 24 months of ibrutinib treatment. This rearrangement joins TRBV11-2 to TRBJ2-7; 13 bases agree with TRBD2. The CDR3 DNA follows: TGTGCCAGCAGCGTGGGGGGACTAGCGGGATACGAGCAGTACTTC. Encoded protein: CASSVGGLAGYEQYF. The full variable domain, its missing parts supplied by reference TRBV11-2 and TRBJ2-7, is EAGVAQSPRYKIIEKRQSVAFWCNPISGHATLYWYQQILGQGPKLLIQFQNNGVVDDSQLPKDRFSAERLKGVDSTLKIQPAKLEDSAVYLCASSVGGLAGYEQYFGPGTRLTVT.